Below, 11 T cell receptor beta chains from the same sample are listed, as sequenced in a study of T cell responses to AZD1222 COVID-19 vaccine. Here immunoSEQ multiplex PCR was the method, and the copy in TCRdb shows in-frame clones only, minus some. The sample records 150,000 to 180,000 clones, approximately 87% being singletons. Sequenced material: peripheral blood, taken 28 days after the second AZD1222 dose. Receptors were obtained from an adult who received the AZD1222 COVID-19 vaccine.

The chain combines TRBV5-3 with TRBJ2-1; D remains ambiguous. TRBV5-3 is an ORF, with its function uncertain. The CDR3 sequence is 14 residues long. The V end was cut by 7 bases, the J end by 0 bases, with 11 bases between. CDR3 DNA: TGTGCCAGATTTGTCCAAGACTCCTACAATGAGCAGTTCTTC. Protein product: CARFVQDSYNEQFF.

The chain employs TRBV6-2 or TRBV6-3 and TRBJ2-1, with D tentatively TRBD2 (5 bases). Trimming cost V 6 bases and J 9 bases, with 12 bases left between them. The V gene's germline CDR1 is MNHEY and CDR2 SVGEGT. CDR3 length equals 12 residues. In nucleotides, the CDR3 is TGTGCCAGCAGCCGAAGAGCGGTTGAGCAGTTCTTC. Its translation is CASSRRAVEQFF.

V and J are TRBV6-2 or TRBV6-3 and TRBJ2-7, with 9 bases aligning to TRBD2. V gave up 2 bases and J gave up 2 bases; unmatched junction bases: 7. There are 16 residues in the CDR3. Looked up from germline, CDR1 is MNHEY and CDR2 is SVGEGT. As DNA, the CDR3 is TGTGCCAGCAGTTACCGGGGGCGACTAGCGGCCTACGAGCAGTACTTC. Translation: CASSYRGRLAAYEQYF.

The chain uses TRBV9 and TRBJ2-2; the match to TRBD2 covers 11 bases. Per the germline V gene, CDR1 is SGDLS and CDR2 is YYNGEE. The CDR3 contains 16 residues. The ends lost 3 bases at V and 1 base at J; junction bases unmatched: 2. CDR3 in DNA: TGTGCCAGCAGCGCCGGGACTAGCGGGAACACCGGGGAGCTGTTTTTT. Protein sequence: CASSAGTSGNTGELFF. Looking up the rest from reference TRBV9 and TRBJ2-2 gives the full variable domain: DSGVTQTPKHLITATGQRVTLRCSPRSGDLSVYWYQQSLDQGLQFLIQYYNGEERAKGNILERFSAQQFPDLHSELNLSSLELGDSALYFCASSAGTSGNTGELFFGEGSRLTVL.

This chain uses TRBV11-2 with TRBJ2-1; D unresolved. V lost 2 bases and J 6 bases, leaving 8 bases between the germline ends. The germline V gene encodes CDR1 SGHAT and CDR2 FQNNGV. This CDR3 is 13 amino acids long. CDR3 sequence: CASSLSGANEQFF. The CDR3 DNA is TGTGCCAGCAGCTTAAGTGGAGCCAATGAGCAGTTCTTC.

With respect to this clone: The identical CDR3 is also encoded by other nucleotide sequences in the sample. The chain recombines TRBV19 with TRBJ2-2; D not resolved. The CDR3 consists of 14 residues. CDR1 LNHDA and CDR2 SQIVND come from the germline V gene (reference sequence). Trimming removed 3 bases at V and 1 base at J, with 6 bases between. This chain's CDR3 is CASSIRQNTGELFF. CDR3 DNA: TGTGCCAGTAGTATTCGACAGAACACCGGGGAGCTGTTTTTT.

The J gene is TRBJ1-4, the V gene TRBV29-1; 7 nucleotides line up with TRBD1. The CDR3 covers 15 residues. J was trimmed by 4 bases and V by 6 bases; bases with no gene match: 11. Looked up from germline, CDR1 is SQVTM and CDR2 is ANQGSEA. The CDR3 sequence is CSVQGLTTGNEKLFF. DNA of the CDR3: TGCAGCGTACAGGGGCTAACAACTGGTAATGAAAAACTGTTTTTT.

The chain couples TRBV5-8 to TRBJ1-4; TRBD1 matches at 7 bases. CDR1 and CDR2 (germline): SGHTS, YDEGEE. After removal of 5 bases from V and 3 bases from J, the junction contained 7 bases not matched to a gene. The CDR3 sequence is 15 residues long. CDR3: CASSRQGTANEKLFF. The DNA of the CDR3 is TGTGCCAGCAGTCGACAGGGTACGGCTAATGAAAAACTGTTTTTT.

V gene TRBV11-2 combines with J gene TRBJ2-6; the D is unclear. Trimming stripped 3 bases from V and 3 bases from J, with 3 bases between. CDR3 length: 13 residues. Germline CDR1 reads SGHAT; CDR2 reads FQNNGV. DNA of the CDR3: TGTGCCAGCAGCTTGGGTGGGGCCAACGTCCTGACTTTC. Its translation is CASSLGGANVLTF. The whole variable domain, filled in from reference TRBV11-2 and TRBJ2-6, reads EAGVAQSPRYKIIEKRQSVAFWCNPISGHATLYWYQQILGQGPKLLIQFQNNGVVDDSQLPKDRFSAERLKGVDSTLKIQPAKLEDSAVYLCASSLGGANVLTFGAGSRLTVL.

This chain connects TRBV2 to TRBJ1-4; D gene uncertain. CDR1 and CDR2 (germline): SNHLY, FYNNEI. V dropped 6 bases and J dropped 1 base, with 15 bases sitting between them. The CDR3 is 16 amino acids. The CDR3 DNA reads as TGTGCCAGCAGGTTAACAGACGTAAAAACTAATGAAAAACTGTTTTTT. Residues: CASRLTDVKTNEKLFF. The full variable domain, its missing parts supplied by reference TRBV2 and TRBJ1-4, is EPEVTQTPSHQVTQMGQEVILRCVPISNHLYFYWYRQILGQKVEFLVSFYNNEISEKSEIFDDQFSVERPDGSNFTLKIRSTKLEDSAMYFCASRLTDVKTNEKLFFGSGTQLSVL.

As concerns this clone: A read error may be the cause here, since a much bigger clone is one base away. The V and J genes are TRBV7-8 and TRBJ1-5; 8 bases are a match to TRBD1. V lost 5 bases, J lost 5 bases, and 2 bases stayed unmatched. The CDR3 sequence is 13 residues long. CDR1 and CDR2 (germline): SGHVS, FQNEAQ. The DNA for the CDR3 is TGTGCCAGCAGCCCGGACAGGGATCAGCCCCAGCATTTT. As protein: CASSPDRDQPQHF. The full variable domain, rest sourced from reference TRBV7-8 and TRBJ1-5, is GAGVSQSPRYKVAKRGQDVALRCDPISGHVSLFWYQQALGQGPEFLTYFQNEAQLDKSGLPSDRFFAERPEGSVSTLKIQRTQQEDSAVYLCASSPDRDQPQHFGDGTRLSIL.